Listed here are 11 T cell receptor beta chains from one sample, sequenced in a study of identical twins. One entry per CDR3 protein results from TCRdb running MiXCR on the 5' RACE reads. The top ten hold around 1.5% of the sample, which has around 960,000 distinct CDR3 sequences, 9% to 15% seen once. These records were also assigned to another study, of yellow fever vaccine responses in identical twins.

The specimen sequenced was PBMCs. These receptors were obtained from a woman aged 18-29 years in good health.

CDR3 amino acids: CSARDYTSLFYEQYF. CDR3 DNA: TGCAGTGCTAGAGATTACACTAGCTTATTCTACGAGCAGTACTTC. V and J are TRBV20-1 and TRBJ2-7; perhaps TRBD2 as D (6 bases). The CDR3 spans 15 residues. Germline CDR1 DFQATT, CDR2 SNEGSKA (reference sequence). Trimming took 0 bases from V and 3 from J, leaving 15 bases between them.

This rearrangement joins TRBV24-1 to TRBJ2-3; D call uncertain. CDR3 length equals 17 residues. CDR1 is KGHDR, CDR2 SFDVKD, per germline. V shed 3 bases and J shed 3 bases, with 18 bases lying between them. CDR3 sequence: CATSDPDGYYGTDTQYF. The CDR3 DNA sequence: TGTGCCACCAGTGATCCGGACGGGTACTATGGTACAGATACGCAGTATTTT.

This clonotype has a count of ten or more. The chain carries TRBV6-1 and TRBJ2-3, with D perhaps matching TRBD2 (5 bases). Germline V lookup: CDR1 MNHNS, CDR2 SASEGT. CDR3 length: 14 amino acids. Deletions cut 5 bases from V and 3 bases from J, with 12 bases between. Here the CDR3 DNA reads TGTGCCAGCAGTCCGGGGAGAATTACAGATACGCAGTATTTT. Translating it yields CASSPGRITDTQYF.

The chain joins TRBV3-1 to TRBJ1-3; the D is unclear. Trimming stripped 3 bases from V and 0 bases from J, with 12 bases between. This CDR3 is built from 16 residues. Germline lookup yields CDR1 LGHDT and CDR2 YNNKEL (reference sequence). The CDR3 region has the DNA TGTGCCAGCAGCCAGGTCCCGTTCAGCTCTGGAAACACCATATATTTT. Translated: CASSQVPFSSGNTIYF.

The CDR3 region has the DNA TGTGCCAGCAGAGCAGGGTTGGGCTCTGGGGCCAACGTCCTGACTTTC. This sequence encodes CASRAGLGSGANVLTF. V is TRBV7-2 and J is TRBJ2-6; possible D gene TRBD1, 5 bases. There are 16 residues in the CDR3. V lost 6 bases and J lost 0, with 12 bases in between. CDR1 is SGHTA and CDR2 is FQGNSA in the germline V gene.

This clonotype came up a few times. In nucleotides, the CDR3 is TGCAGTGCTAGACTTCTAGCGGGAGGGTGGGGAGATACGCAGTATTTT. Its translation: CSARLLAGGWGDTQYF. The chain recombines TRBV20-1 with TRBJ2-3; 12 bases map to TRBD2. CDR1 is DFQATT, CDR2 SNEGSKA, per germline (reference sequence). Losses at the gene ends were 2 bases for V and 5 bases for J; bases not matched to a gene: 8. CDR3 length equals 16 residues.

The rearrangement links TRBV20-1 to TRBJ2-1; 8 bases fit TRBD2. CDR1 and CDR2 (germline): DFQATT, SNEGSKA (reference sequence). The CDR3 has 15 residues. The V segment lost 8 bases and the J segment 5 bases; nucleotides outside the gene matches: 14. DNA of the CDR3: TGCAGTTCCAAACAGAGGTCGGGAGGGAACAATGAGCAGTTCTTC. Encoded protein: CSSKQRSGGNNEQFF.

The V and J genes are TRBV7-9 and TRBJ2-5, with 8 bases matching TRBD2. The CDR3 runs to 16 residues. CDR1 is SEHNR, CDR2 FQNEAQ, per germline (reference sequence). The V segment lost 2 bases and the J segment 0 bases; nucleotides outside the gene matches: 5. The CDR3 loop reads CASSLLAGTYQETQYF. The CDR3 nucleotides read TGTGCCAGCAGCTTATTAGCGGGGACGTACCAAGAGACCCAGTACTTC.

The chain uses TRBV5-1 and TRBJ1-3; 8 bases are shared with TRBD1. Germline CDR1 is SGHRS and CDR2 is YFSETQ. With V trimmed by 4 bases and J by 10 bases, 1 base remained unmatched. The CDR3 covers 11 residues. CDR3 loop: CASSRQGTIYF. In nucleotides, the CDR3 is TGCGCCAGCAGCCGACAGGGGACCATATATTTT.

DNA of the CDR3: TGTGCCAGCAGCCCGGATAAGGGACTAGCGGGAGACTCGGCGGAACGTGAGCAGTACTTC. Translated, it gives CASSPDKGLAGDSAEREQYF. The chain combines TRBV5-6 with TRBJ2-7; 14 positions match TRBD2. Losses at the gene ends were 4 bases for V and 7 bases for J; bases not matched to a gene: 22. CDR3 length equals 20 residues. The V gene's germline CDR1 is SGHDT and CDR2 YYEEEE.

This chain uses TRBV12-3 or TRBV12-4 with TRBJ2-5, with 8 positions matching TRBD2. V shed 6 bases and J 1 base; nucleotides not matched to a gene: 4. This CDR3 contains 14 residues. DNA of the CDR3: TGTGCCAGCAGCCCCACTAGCGGCCAAGAGACCCAGTACTTC. This translates into CASSPTSGQETQYF.